Listed here is a single T cell receptor (beta chain). Antigen: not known. Expressed TCRB transcripts got sequenced, as all isolated RNA was reverse transcribed. Here immunoSEQ multiplex PCR was the method, and the copy in TCRdb shows in-frame clones only, minus some. The repertoire holds nearly 700,000 clones, with 10% to 15% as singletons. This record belongs to a study of beta chain features in type 1 diabetes. Study-wide results and limits: Type 1 diabetes patients showed a moderate but significant shortening of TCRB CDR3s in all four CD4+ subsets. Type 1 diabetes patients showed fewer insertions and more deletions at VDJ junctions. Naive, central memory and regulatory TCRB repertoires appeared more similar among patients than healthy donors.

V was clipped by 7 bases and J by 5 bases; unmatched bases: 11. The CDR3 loop spans 14 amino acids. Germline V lookup: CDR1 MDHEN, CDR2 SYDVKM. Purities over 98% were achieved in all sorted populations. The sample taken for sequencing was naive CD4+ T cells from blood. The receptor was derived from a young man with type 1 diabetes. The chain is built from TRBV28 and TRBJ2-7, with 7 bases that match TRBD1. CDR3: CASTVDRVPHEQYF. DNA of the CDR3: TGTGCCAGCACCGTCGACAGGGTTCCCCACGAGCAGTACTTC.